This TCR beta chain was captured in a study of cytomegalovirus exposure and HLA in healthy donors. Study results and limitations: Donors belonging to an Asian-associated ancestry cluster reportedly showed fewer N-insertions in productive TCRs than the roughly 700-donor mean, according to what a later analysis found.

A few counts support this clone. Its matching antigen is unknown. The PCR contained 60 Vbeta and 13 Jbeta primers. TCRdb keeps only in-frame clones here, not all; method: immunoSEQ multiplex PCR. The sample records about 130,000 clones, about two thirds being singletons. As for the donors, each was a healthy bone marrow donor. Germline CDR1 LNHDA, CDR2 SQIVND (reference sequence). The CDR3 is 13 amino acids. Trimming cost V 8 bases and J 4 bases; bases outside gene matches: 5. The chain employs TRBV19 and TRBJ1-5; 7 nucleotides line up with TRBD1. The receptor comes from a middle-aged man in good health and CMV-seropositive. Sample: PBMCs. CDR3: CASQDRPNQPQHF. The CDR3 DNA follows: TGTGCCAGTCAGGACAGGCCGAATCAGCCCCAGCATTTT.